Presented here are 21 T cell receptor beta chains from one specimen sequenced in a study of regulatory T cells in long-lasting Graves disease. Indicated time point: persistent/refractory GD, antithyroid drugs over 5 years with positive TRAb. PBMC RNA was the source of the TCR library. Building of the TCR beta libraries involved iRepertoire HTBI primers and Arm-PCR of CDR3 regions. TCRdb re-called the multiplex PCR reads through MiXCR, storing one row per CDR3 protein. The data contain roughly 470,000 distinct CDR3 sequences, less than 25% of them singletons. This sample comprised peripheral blood mononuclear cells (PBMCs), obtained when the disease was refractory, from a patient treated with antithyroid drugs. The receptors come from a female donor with Graves disease.

This clonotype was recorded many times. This chain connects TRBV20-1 to TRBJ2-5, with 12 nucleotides matching TRBD2. Trimming removed 1 base from V and 5 bases from J; junction bases left unmatched: 5. The CDR3 totals 15 residues. Germline V gene sequence: CDR1 DFQATT, CDR2 SNEGSKA (reference sequence). CDR3 nucleotide sequence: TGCAGTGCTAGAGGACTAGCGGGAGTTTATGAGACCCAGTACTTC. The encoded protein is CSARGLAGVYETQYF.

Only a few counts were recorded for this clonotype. This chain joins TRBV29-1 and TRBJ2-2; D assignment may be TRBD1 or TRBD2 (5 bases each). The CDR3 is 14 residues long. Germline V lookup: CDR1 SQVTM, CDR2 ANQGSEA. V lost 6 bases and J 1 base, leaving 12 bases between the germline ends. CDR3 protein: CSVTGTVNTGELFF. CDR3 coding DNA: TGCAGCGTCACCGGGACGGTGAACACCGGGGAGCTGTTTTTT.

This clonotype was observed a handful of times. The CDR3 DNA sequence: TGTGCCAGCAGTTTTGGGTCAACCTACGAGCAGTACTTC. Translating gives CASSFGSTYEQYF. The gene calls are TRBV12-3 or TRBV12-4 and TRBJ2-7; D is uncertain. This CDR3 spans 13 amino acids. Trimming pared 3 bases from V and 2 bases from J, leaving 8 bases between.

This clonotype was picked up one time. The chain links TRBV7-9 to TRBJ2-7; D is unclear. The germline V gene has CDR1 SEHNR and CDR2 FQNEAQ (reference sequence). This CDR3 spans 13 amino acids. V lost 2 bases, J lost 7 bases, and 12 bases lay in between. The CDR3 region is CASSLKLGEEQYF. The CDR3 bases are TGTGCCAGCAGCTTAAAATTAGGCGAAGAGCAGTACTTC. The full variable domain, its missing parts supplied by reference TRBV7-9 and TRBJ2-7, is DTGVSQNPRHKITKRGQNVTFRCDPISEHNRLYWYRQTLGQGPEFLTYFQNEAQLEKSRLLSDRFSAERPKGSFSTLEIQRTEQGDSAMYLCASSLKLGEEQYFGPGTRLTVT.

The rearrangement joins TRBV19 to TRBJ1-1; perhaps TRBD1 as D (5 bases). The length of the CDR3 is 15 residues. Trimming stripped 3 bases from V and 4 bases from J, with 15 bases between. Germline V gene sequence: CDR1 LNHDA, CDR2 SQIVND (reference sequence). The CDR3 reads CASSMGTEVGTEAFF. The CDR3 DNA reads as TGTGCCAGTAGTATGGGGACGGAGGTGGGCACTGAAGCTTTCTTT.

V is TRBV14 and J is TRBJ2-7; unclear D gene. This CDR3 region has 12 residues. Looked up from germline, CDR1 is SGHDN and CDR2 is FVKESK. Trimming shortened V by 6 bases and J by 1 base, and 7 bases separated the two germline ends. CDR3 in DNA: TGTGCCAGCAGGTCCGAATCCTACGAGCAGTACTTC. Translating gives CASRSESYEQYF.

This clonotype was detected ten times or more. The gene calls are TRBV11-2 and TRBJ2-2; D may be TRBD2 (6 bases). The CDR3 has 14 residues. The V end lost 8 bases, the J end lost 6 bases, and 16 bases lay between the germline ends. Germline V CDR1 and CDR2: SGHAT, FQNNGV. CDR3 region: CASGGLGGAGELFF. Written as DNA, the CDR3 is TGTGCCAGCGGAGGGCTCGGAGGGGCCGGGGAGCTGTTTTTT.

J is TRBJ2-7 and V is TRBV7-9; weak D call: TRBD1 (5 bases). Germline V lookup: CDR1 SEHNR, CDR2 FQNEAQ (reference sequence). V gave up 5 bases and J gave up 5 bases, with 19 bases separating them. The CDR3 is 15 residues long. The CDR3 DNA reads as TGTGCCAGCAGCCGTCAACAGGCATTGATCGACGAGCAGTACTTC. Its translation is CASSRQQALIDEQYF.

This clonotype was recorded many times. The chain links TRBV6-1 to TRBJ2-7; 14 bases are a match to TRBD2. The CDR3 loop spans 15 amino acids. The germline gives CDR1 MNHNS, CDR2 SASEGT. Losses at the gene ends were 7 bases for V and 6 bases for J; bases not matched to a gene: 8. The CDR3 DNA sequence: TGTGCCAGCACACTCGGACTAGCGGGGGGCTCCGAGCAGTACTTC. Translating gives CASTLGLAGGSEQYF.

V usage is TRBV6-5 and J usage is TRBJ1-2, with TRBD1 as a possible D gene (5 bases). Trimming took off 2 bases at V and 4 bases at J, with 14 bases between the two ends. Germline V gene lookup returns CDR1 MNHEY and CDR2 SVGAGI. The CDR3 runs 15 residues. CDR3: CASSYLWGASYGYTF. The CDR3 bases are TGTGCCAGCAGTTACCTATGGGGCGCCAGCTATGGCTACACCTTC.

There are a few counts of this clonotype. The chain employs TRBV6-1 and TRBJ2-4; D might be TRBD1 or TRBD2, each matching 5 bases. Trimming took 6 bases from V and 8 from J, leaving 17 bases between them. Germline CDR1 MNHNS, CDR2 SASEGT. The CDR3 is 14 residues long. The CDR3 spells CASSIWDRSYIQYF. CDR3 bases: TGTGCCAGCAGCATATGGGACCGCTCTTACATTCAGTACTTC.

Turning to this clonotype: A single base separates this from a much larger clone, so it may be a read error. The conserved final phenylalanine or tryptophan is absent from the CDR3, which likely points to a read error. The chain carries TRBV27 and TRBJ2-7, with D perhaps TRBD1 (5 bases). CDR3 size: 14 residues. The germline gives CDR1 MNHEY, CDR2 SMNVEV (reference sequence). The ends were cut back, 6 bases at V and 0 bases at J, with 12 bases in the middle. The CDR3 region has the DNA TGTGCCAGCAGAGGGTCAGGGATCTCCTACGAGCAGTACCTC. Translating gives CASRGSGISYEQYL.

The chain carries TRBV6-5 and TRBJ1-2; no firm D call. The germline CDR1 and CDR2 sequences are MNHEY and SVGAGI. With 3 bases removed from V and 6 bases from J, the gap between germline ends came to 11 bases. The length of the CDR3 is 13 residues. The CDR3 nucleotides read TGTGCCAGCAGTTATCTGCAGGAGGATGGCTACACCTTC. Its protein product is CASSYLQEDGYTF.

This clonotype turned up a few times. The rearrangement links TRBV27 to TRBJ2-7, with a possible D match to TRBD2 (6 bases). The V gene's germline CDR1 is MNHEY and CDR2 SMNVEV (reference sequence). Deletions cut 0 bases from V and 3 bases from J, with 15 bases between. There are 16 residues in the CDR3. The CDR3 is CASSLSRAGPLYEQYF. For the CDR3, the DNA is TGTGCCAGCAGTTTATCCAGGGCGGGACCCCTCTACGAGCAGTACTTC.

This clonotype was found a few times. V gene TRBV7-9 combines with J gene TRBJ2-5; perhaps D is TRBD1 or TRBD2 (5 bases each). This CDR3 comprises 15 residues. V was shortened by 1 base and J by 5 bases, with 14 bases between the two germline ends. Per the germline V gene, CDR1 is SEHNR and CDR2 is FQNEAQ (reference sequence). The chain's CDR3 is CASSLGDGPDETQYF. CDR3 nucleotides: TGTGCCAGCAGCTTAGGGGACGGGCCGGACGAGACCCAGTACTTC.

This rearrangement joins TRBV12-3 or TRBV12-4 to TRBJ2-1; either TRBD1 or TRBD2 may fit D (5 bases each). The CDR3 loop spans 13 amino acids. V lost 3 bases and J lost 5, with 8 bases in between. The CDR3 DNA sequence: TGTGCCAGCAGTTTGGGGACGGACAATGAGCAGTTCTTC. It encodes CASSLGTDNEQFF.

In this sample, this clonotype turned up a few times. The rearrangement joins TRBV7-9 to TRBJ2-7; D is possibly TRBD1 or TRBD2 (5 bases each). The CDR3 runs to 14 residues. The V end lost 5 bases, the J end lost 2 bases, and 13 bases lay between the germline ends. Per germline, CDR1 SEHNR and CDR2 FQNEAQ (reference sequence). CDR3 region: CASSVSGTAYEQYF. The DNA for the CDR3 is TGTGCCAGCAGCGTATCCGGGACGGCCTACGAGCAGTACTTC.

This clonotype was seen a handful of times. The J gene is TRBJ2-2, the V gene TRBV9; 9 nucleotides align to TRBD2. Trimming at V came to 0 bases and at J to 6 bases, leaving 3 bases not matched to a gene. CDR1 and CDR2 (germline): SGDLS, YYNGEE. This CDR3 is built from 15 residues. The CDR3 loop reads CASSVVAGGPGELFF. CDR3 DNA sequence: TGTGCCAGCAGCGTAGTTGCGGGAGGGCCCGGGGAGCTGTTTTTT.

The table lists this clonotype with a few counts. The chain uses TRBV2 and TRBJ2-7; 7 nucleotides line up with TRBD2. J gave up 2 bases and V 4 bases, and 11 bases lay outside the gene matches. The V gene's germline CDR1 is SNHLY and CDR2 FYNNEI. This CDR3 is 16 amino acids long. DNA of the CDR3: TGTGCCAGCAGTGCCAGCGGGAACTACCGTACCTACGAGCAGTACTTC. It codes for CASSASGNYRTYEQYF.

This chain connects TRBV11-2 to TRBJ1-2; D is perhaps TRBD1 (5 bases). V shed 5 bases and J shed 8 bases, with 21 bases lying between them. The CDR3 contains 15 residues. The V gene's germline CDR1 is SGHAT and CDR2 FQNNGV. The CDR3 loop reads CASSPGRDGTGGYTF. The CDR3 DNA reads as TGTGCCAGCAGCCCCGGCAGGGATGGTACCGGGGGCTACACCTTC.

In this sample, this clonotype turned up many times. This chain uses TRBV27 with TRBJ1-2; TRBD1 agrees at 10 bases. V was clipped by 5 bases and J by 5 bases; unmatched bases: 5. CDR1 and CDR2 from the germline V gene are MNHEY and SMNVEV (reference sequence). The CDR3 runs to 14 residues. DNA for the CDR3: TGTGCCAGCAGTCCGACAGGGGGCGATTATGGCTACACCTTC. Encoded protein: CASSPTGGDYGYTF.